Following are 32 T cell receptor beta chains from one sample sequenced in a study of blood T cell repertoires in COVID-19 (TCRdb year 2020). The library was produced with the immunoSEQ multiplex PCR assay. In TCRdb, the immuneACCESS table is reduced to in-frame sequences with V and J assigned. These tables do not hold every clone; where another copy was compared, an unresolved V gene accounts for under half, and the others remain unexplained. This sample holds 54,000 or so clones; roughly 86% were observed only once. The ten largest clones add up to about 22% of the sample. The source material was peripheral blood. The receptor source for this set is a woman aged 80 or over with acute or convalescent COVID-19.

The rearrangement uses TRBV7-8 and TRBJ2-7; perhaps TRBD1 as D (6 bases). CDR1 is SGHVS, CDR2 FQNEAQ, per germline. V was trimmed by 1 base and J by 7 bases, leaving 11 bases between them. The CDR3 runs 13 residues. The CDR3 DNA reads TGTGCCAGCAGCTTAGACAGGGTCAATGAGCAGTACGTC. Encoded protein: CASSLDRVNEQYV.

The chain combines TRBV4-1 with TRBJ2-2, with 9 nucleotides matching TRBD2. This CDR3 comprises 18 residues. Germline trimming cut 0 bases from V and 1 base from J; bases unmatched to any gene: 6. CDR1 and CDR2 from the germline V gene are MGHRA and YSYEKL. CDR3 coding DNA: TGCGCCAGCAGCCAAGAAGGCCATAGCGGGGGGAACACCGGGGAGCTGTTTTTT. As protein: CASSQEGHSGGNTGELFF.

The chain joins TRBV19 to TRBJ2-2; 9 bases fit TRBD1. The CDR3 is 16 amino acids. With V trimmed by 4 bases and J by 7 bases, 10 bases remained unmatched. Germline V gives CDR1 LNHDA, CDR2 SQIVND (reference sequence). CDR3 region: CASSKIWDRAGGELFF. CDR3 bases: TGTGCCAGTAGTAAAATATGGGACAGGGCGGGCGGGGAGCTGTTTTTT. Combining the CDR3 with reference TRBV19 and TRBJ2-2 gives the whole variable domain DGGITQSPKYLFRKEGQNVTLSCEQNLNHDAMYWYRQDPGQGLRLIYYSQIVNDFQKGDIAEGYSVSREKKESFPLTVTSAQKNPTAFYLCASSKIWDRAGGELFFGEGSRLTVL.

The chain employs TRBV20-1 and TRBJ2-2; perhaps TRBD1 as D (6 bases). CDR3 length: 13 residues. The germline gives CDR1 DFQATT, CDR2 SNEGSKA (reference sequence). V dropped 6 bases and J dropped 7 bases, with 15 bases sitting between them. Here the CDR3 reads CSASQGISGELFF. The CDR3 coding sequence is TGCAGTGCGAGTCAGGGGATTAGCGGGGAGCTGTTTTTT.

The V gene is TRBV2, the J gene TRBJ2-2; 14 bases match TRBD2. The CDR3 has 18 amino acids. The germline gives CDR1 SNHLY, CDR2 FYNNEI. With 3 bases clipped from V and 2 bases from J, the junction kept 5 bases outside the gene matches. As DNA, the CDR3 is TGTGCCAGCAGTGACGAGACTAGCGGGGGGGCAAACACCGGGGAGCTGTTTTTT. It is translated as CASSDETSGGANTGELFF.

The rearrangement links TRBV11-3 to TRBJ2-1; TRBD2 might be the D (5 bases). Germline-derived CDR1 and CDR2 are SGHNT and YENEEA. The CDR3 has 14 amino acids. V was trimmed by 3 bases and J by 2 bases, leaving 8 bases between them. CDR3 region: CASSLGGPYNEQFF. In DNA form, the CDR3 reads TGTGCCAGCAGCTTGGGCGGGCCCTACAATGAGCAGTTCTTC.

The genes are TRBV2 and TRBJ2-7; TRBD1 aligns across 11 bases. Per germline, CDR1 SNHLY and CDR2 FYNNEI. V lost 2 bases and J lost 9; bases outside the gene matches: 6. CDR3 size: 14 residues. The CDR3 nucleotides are TGTGCCAGCAGTGAAACCAGGACAGGGGGCTTGCAGTACGTC. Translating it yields CASSETRTGGLQYV.

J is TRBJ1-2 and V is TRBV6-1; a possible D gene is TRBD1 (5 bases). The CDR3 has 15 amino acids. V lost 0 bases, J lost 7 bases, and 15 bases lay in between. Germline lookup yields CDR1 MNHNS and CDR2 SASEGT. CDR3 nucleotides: TGTGCCAGCAGTGAAGCTAGGGGACTCTGGGGTGGCTACACCTTC. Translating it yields CASSEARGLWGGYTF.

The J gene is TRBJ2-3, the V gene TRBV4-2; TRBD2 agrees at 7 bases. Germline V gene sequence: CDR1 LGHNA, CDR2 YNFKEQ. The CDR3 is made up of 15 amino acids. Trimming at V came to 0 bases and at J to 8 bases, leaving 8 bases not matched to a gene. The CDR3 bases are TGTGCCAGCAGCCAAGATCACCCGGGGGGAGGTACGCAGTATTTT. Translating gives CASSQDHPGGGTQYF.

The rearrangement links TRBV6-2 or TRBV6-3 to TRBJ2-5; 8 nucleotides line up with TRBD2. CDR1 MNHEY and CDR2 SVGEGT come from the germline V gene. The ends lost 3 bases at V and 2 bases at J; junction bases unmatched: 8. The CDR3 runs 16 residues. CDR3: CASSYRRGGRQETQYF. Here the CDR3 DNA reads TGTGCCAGCAGTTATCGTCGGGGGGGCCGGCAAGAGACCCAGTACTTC.

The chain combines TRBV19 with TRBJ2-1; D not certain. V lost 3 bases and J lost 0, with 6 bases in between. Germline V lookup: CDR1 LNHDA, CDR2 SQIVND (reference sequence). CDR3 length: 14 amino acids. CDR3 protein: CASSIGLSYNEQFF. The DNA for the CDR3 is TGTGCCAGTAGTATCGGTCTCTCCTACAATGAGCAGTTCTTC.

Here the CDR3 DNA reads TGTGCCAGCTCACTCGCCGGGACAGGGGGCGGCACTGAAGCTTTCTTT. Protein product: CASSLAGTGGGTEAFF. The rearrangement joins TRBV18 to TRBJ1-1, with TRBD1 matching over 12 bases. V was pared by 4 bases and J by 4 bases, with 7 bases of the junction left unmatched. Germline V gene lookup returns CDR1 KGHSH and CDR2 LQKENI. CDR3 length: 16 amino acids.

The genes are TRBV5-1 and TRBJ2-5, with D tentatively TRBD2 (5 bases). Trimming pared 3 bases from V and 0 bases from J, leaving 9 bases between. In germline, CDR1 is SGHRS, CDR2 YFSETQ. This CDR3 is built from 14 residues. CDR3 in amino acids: CASSYSGYQETQYF. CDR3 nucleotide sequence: TGCGCCAGCAGCTACTCGGGGTACCAAGAGACCCAGTACTTC.

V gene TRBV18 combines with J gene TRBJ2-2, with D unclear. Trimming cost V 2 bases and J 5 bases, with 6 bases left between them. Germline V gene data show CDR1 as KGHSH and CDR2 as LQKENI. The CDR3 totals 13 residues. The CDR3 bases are TGTGCCAGCTCACCATCGGTAACCGGGGAGCTGTTTTTT. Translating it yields CASSPSVTGELFF.

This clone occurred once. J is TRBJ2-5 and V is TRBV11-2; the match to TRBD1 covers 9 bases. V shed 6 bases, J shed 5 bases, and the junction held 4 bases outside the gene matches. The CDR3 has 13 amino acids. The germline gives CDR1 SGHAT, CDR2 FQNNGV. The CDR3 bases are TGTGCCAGCAGTCGGGACAGGGAGGAGACCCAGTACTTC. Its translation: CASSRDREETQYF.

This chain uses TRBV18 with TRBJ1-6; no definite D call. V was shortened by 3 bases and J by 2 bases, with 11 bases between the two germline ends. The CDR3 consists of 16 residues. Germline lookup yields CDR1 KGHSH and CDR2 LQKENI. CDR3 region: CASSPGSGTYNSPLHF. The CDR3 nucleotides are TGTGCCAGCTCACCTGGTTCAGGAACCTATAATTCACCCCTCCACTTT.

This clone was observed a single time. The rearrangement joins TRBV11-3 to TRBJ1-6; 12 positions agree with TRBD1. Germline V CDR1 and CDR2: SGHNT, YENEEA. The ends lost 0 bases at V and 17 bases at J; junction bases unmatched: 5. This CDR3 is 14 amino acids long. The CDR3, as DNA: TGTGCCAGCAGCTTAGAGGGACAGGGGGCGATTTTCCACTTT. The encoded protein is CASSLEGQGAIFHF.

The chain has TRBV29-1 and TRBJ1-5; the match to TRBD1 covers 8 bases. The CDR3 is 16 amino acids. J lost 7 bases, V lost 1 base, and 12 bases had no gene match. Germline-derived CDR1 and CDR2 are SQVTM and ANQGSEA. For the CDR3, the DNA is TGCAGCGTTGAAGGGGGCAGGGGGCGCGGGGAGCAGCCCCAGCATTTT. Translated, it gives CSVEGGRGRGEQPQHF.

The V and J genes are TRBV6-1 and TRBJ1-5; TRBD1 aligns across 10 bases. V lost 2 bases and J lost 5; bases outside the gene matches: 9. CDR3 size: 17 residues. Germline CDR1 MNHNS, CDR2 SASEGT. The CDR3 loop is CASSELAGQGSDQPQHF. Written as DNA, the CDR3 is TGTGCCAGCAGTGAACTAGCGGGACAGGGGTCGGATCAGCCCCAGCATTTT.

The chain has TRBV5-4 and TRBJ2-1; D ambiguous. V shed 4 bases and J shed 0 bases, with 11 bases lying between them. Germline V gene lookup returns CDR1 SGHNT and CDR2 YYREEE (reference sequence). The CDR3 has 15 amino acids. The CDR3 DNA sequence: TGTGCCAGCAGCGCGGTCGGTAGCTCCTACAATGAGCAGTTCTTC. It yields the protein CASSAVGSSYNEQFF.

The CDR3 reads CASSPPSGVGNEQFF. In DNA, the CDR3 is TGTGCCAGCAGCCCGCCTAGCGGGGTGGGGAATGAGCAGTTCTTC. The genes are TRBV11-3 and TRBJ2-1, with 9 bases aligning to TRBD2. This CDR3 spans 15 amino acids. With 5 bases clipped from V and 7 bases from J, the junction kept 9 bases outside the gene matches. Germline CDR1 SGHNT, CDR2 YENEEA.

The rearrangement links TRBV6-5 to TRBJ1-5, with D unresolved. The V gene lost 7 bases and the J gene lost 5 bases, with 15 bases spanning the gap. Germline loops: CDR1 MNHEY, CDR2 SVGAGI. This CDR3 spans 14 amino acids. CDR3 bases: TGTGCCAGCATCTCGGGGTGGCAATATCAGCCCCAGCATTTT. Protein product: CASISGWQYQPQHF.

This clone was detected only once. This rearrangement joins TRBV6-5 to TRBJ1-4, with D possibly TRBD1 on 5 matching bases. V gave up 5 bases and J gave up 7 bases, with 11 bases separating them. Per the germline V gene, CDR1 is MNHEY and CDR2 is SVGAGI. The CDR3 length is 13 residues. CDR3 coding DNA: TGTGCCAGCAGTCCGCGGGGGGGTGAAAAACTGTTTTTT. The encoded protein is CASSPRGGEKLFF.

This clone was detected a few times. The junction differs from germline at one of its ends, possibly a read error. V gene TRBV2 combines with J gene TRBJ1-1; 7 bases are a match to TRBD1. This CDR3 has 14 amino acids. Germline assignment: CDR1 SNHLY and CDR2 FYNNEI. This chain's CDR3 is CSSRQGSPNTEAFF. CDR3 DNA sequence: TGTTCCAGTAGACAGGGTTCCCCGAACACTGAAGCTTTCTTT.

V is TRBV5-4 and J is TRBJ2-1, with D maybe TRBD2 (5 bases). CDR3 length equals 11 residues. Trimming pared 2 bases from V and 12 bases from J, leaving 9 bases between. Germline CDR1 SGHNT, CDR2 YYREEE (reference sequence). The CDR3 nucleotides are TGTGCCAGCAGCTTCGGGCTAGCGCAGTTCTTC. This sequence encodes CASSFGLAQFF.

CDR3 region: CASSQGLAGGPIV. DNA for the CDR3: TGTGCCAGCAGCCAAGGACTAGCGGGAGGGCCTATCGTC. The chain recombines TRBV3-1 (or the pseudogene TRBV3-2) with TRBJ2-7; 14 bases map to TRBD2. Germline V gives CDR1 LGHDT, CDR2 YNNKEL (reference sequence). CDR3 size: 13 residues.

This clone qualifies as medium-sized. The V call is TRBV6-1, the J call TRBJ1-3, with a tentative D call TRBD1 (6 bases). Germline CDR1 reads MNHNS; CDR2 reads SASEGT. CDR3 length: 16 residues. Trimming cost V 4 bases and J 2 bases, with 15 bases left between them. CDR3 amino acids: CASSVVGAWTGNTIYF. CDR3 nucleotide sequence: TGTGCCAGCAGTGTTGTGGGGGCTTGGACTGGAAACACCATATATTTT.

The CDR3 coding sequence is TGCGCCAGCAGCTTGGGGCTGACAGAACTTTATGGCTACACCTTC. The encoded protein is CASSLGLTELYGYTF. The J gene is TRBJ1-2, the V gene TRBV5-1; D is perhaps TRBD1 (5 bases). V dropped 0 bases and J dropped 5 bases, with 14 bases sitting between them. From germline, CDR1 is SGHRS and CDR2 YFSETQ. This CDR3 has 15 amino acids.

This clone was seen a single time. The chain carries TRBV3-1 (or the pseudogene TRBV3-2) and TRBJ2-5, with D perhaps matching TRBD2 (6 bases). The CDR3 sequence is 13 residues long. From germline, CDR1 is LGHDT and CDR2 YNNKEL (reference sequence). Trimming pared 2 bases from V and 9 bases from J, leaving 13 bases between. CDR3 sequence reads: CASSQREDGAQYF. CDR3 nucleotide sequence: TGTGCCAGCAGCCAAAGGGAGGACGGGGCCCAGTACTTC.

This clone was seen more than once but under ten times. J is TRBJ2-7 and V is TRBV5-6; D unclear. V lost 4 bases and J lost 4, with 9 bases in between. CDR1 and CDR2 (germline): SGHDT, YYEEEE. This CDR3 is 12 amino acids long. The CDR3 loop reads CASSILLYEQYF. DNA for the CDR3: TGTGCCAGCAGCATATTGTTGTACGAGCAGTACTTC.

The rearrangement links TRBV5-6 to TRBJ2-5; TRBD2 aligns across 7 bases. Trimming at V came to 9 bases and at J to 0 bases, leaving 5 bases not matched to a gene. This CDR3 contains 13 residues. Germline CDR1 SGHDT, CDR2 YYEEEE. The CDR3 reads CATRTRNQETQYF. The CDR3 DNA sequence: TGTGCCACCCGGACTAGAAACCAAGAGACCCAGTACTTC.

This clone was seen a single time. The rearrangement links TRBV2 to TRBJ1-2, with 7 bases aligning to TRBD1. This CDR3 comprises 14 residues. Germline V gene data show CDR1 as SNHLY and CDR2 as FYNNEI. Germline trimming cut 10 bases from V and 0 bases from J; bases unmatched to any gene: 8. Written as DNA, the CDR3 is TGTGCCACCACGACAGGGCTAACTAACTATGGCTACACCTTC. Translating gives CATTTGLTNYGYTF.